This T cell receptor beta chain is from a study of blood T cell repertoires in COVID-19. The repertoire was sequenced with immunoSEQ multiplex PCR; TCRdb's copy has only in-frame clones and lacks some. Seen here are a few hundred thousand clones, approximately 90% observed once, and the top ten hold approximately 7%. J lost 0 bases, V lost 3 bases, and 7 bases had no gene match. CDR1 is SEHNR and CDR2 is FQNEAQ in the germline V gene (reference sequence). This CDR3 contains 16 residues. The TCR comes from a woman in her 30s who had recovered from COVID-19. The material sequenced was peripheral blood. The rearrangement joins TRBV7-9 to TRBJ2-7, with TRBD1 matching 8 bases. Here the CDR3 DNA reads TGTGCCAGCAGCTTTCCGGGACAGGCGAACTCCTACGAGCAGTACTTC. The encoded protein is CASSFPGQANSYEQYF.